These 20 T cell receptor beta chains share one sample of origin, sequenced in a study of blood T cell repertoires in COVID-19. Generated by immunoSEQ multiplex PCR, the TCRdb table keeps only in-frame clones and is missing some. The repertoire consists of under 200,000 clones, with approximately 80% occurring once and the leading ten covering about an eighth. The material sequenced was PBMCs or T cells enriched from blood (not recorded which). Source of these receptors: a man aged 45-60 years who had recovered from COVID-19.

This chain links TRBV6-2 or TRBV6-3 with TRBJ1-2, with TRBD1 matching over 7 bases. CDR3 length: 13 residues. Germline V lookup: CDR1 MNHEY, CDR2 SVGEGT. V gave up 5 bases and J gave up 4 bases; unmatched junction bases: 4. The chain's CDR3 is CASSPDRIYGYTF. The CDR3 bases are TGTGCCAGCAGTCCGGACAGGATCTATGGCTACACCTTC.

The V gene is TRBV29-1, the J gene TRBJ1-5, with a possible D match to TRBD1 (5 bases). V was pared by 6 bases and J by 7 bases, with 16 bases between. This CDR3 is 13 amino acids long. Germline V gene lookup returns CDR1 SQVTM and CDR2 ANQGSEA. The CDR3 coding sequence is TGCAGCGTCAAGGGCGGGGGAGAACAGCCCCAGCATTTT. Translating gives CSVKGGGEQPQHF.

The rearrangement joins TRBV19 to TRBJ2-5, with 7 bases that match TRBD2. V lost 3 bases, J lost 5 bases, and 12 bases stayed unmatched. Germline CDR1 is LNHDA and CDR2 is SQIVND (reference sequence). The CDR3 runs 16 residues. The CDR3 here is CASSIQRDPPGETQYF. Here the CDR3 DNA reads TGTGCCAGTAGTATCCAGCGGGACCCCCCCGGGGAGACCCAGTACTTC.

The chain is built from TRBV27 and TRBJ2-1; 7 positions match TRBD1. The CDR3 runs 15 residues. Germline trimming cut 4 bases from V and 5 bases from J; bases unmatched to any gene: 8. From germline, CDR1 is MNHEY and CDR2 SMNVEV (reference sequence). The DNA of the CDR3 is TGTGCCAGCAGTTCTAACGACAGGGCTAACAATGAGCAGTTCTTC. It is translated as CASSSNDRANNEQFF.

The chain recombines TRBV7-8 with TRBJ1-1; 8 bases are a match to TRBD1. The CDR3 is made up of 14 amino acids. With V trimmed by 6 bases and J by 2 bases, 5 bases remained unmatched. Per the germline V gene, CDR1 is SGHVS and CDR2 is FQNEAQ. CDR3 in DNA: TGTGCCAGCAGACAAGGACAGGGCAACACTGAAGCTTTCTTT. Translation: CASRQGQGNTEAFF.

The chain combines TRBV3-1 (or the pseudogene TRBV3-2) with TRBJ1-5; D remains ambiguous. There are 14 residues in the CDR3. Looked up from germline, CDR1 is LGHDT and CDR2 is YNNKEL (reference sequence). V lost 1 base to trimming and J lost 5 bases, with 9 bases between them. The CDR3 region is CASSQGFGYQPQHF. DNA for the CDR3: TGTGCCAGCAGCCAAGGATTCGGGTATCAGCCCCAGCATTTT.

The rearrangement uses TRBV4-3 and TRBJ1-1, with D possibly matching TRBD1 (5 bases). The CDR3 totals 14 residues. Between the trimmed V and J ends, which lost 4 bases and 1 base, there was a span of 10 bases. CDR1 is LGHNA and CDR2 is YSLEER in the germline V gene. In nucleotides, the CDR3 is TGCGCCAGCAGCCCGGGACTTAGGAACACTGAAGCTTTCTTT. Encoded protein: CASSPGLRNTEAFF.

The J gene is TRBJ1-1, the V gene TRBV19; TRBD1 is a possible D gene (5 bases). The length of the CDR3 is 14 residues. Germline CDR1 and CDR2: LNHDA and SQIVND (reference sequence). Trimming shortened V by 1 base and J by 2 bases, and 8 bases separated the two germline ends. CDR3 in amino acids: CASSIGGVNTEAFF. CDR3 nucleotides: TGTGCCAGTAGTATAGGGGGGGTTAACACTGAAGCTTTCTTT.

This clone has just one count. This chain connects TRBV5-1 to TRBJ2-2; D perhaps matches TRBD1 (6 bases). The CDR3 is 16 amino acids. Trimming stripped 0 bases from V and 1 base from J, with 10 bases between. In germline, CDR1 is SGHRS, CDR2 YFSETQ. The CDR3 spells CASSLGSGVNTGELFF. CDR3 sequence (DNA): TGCGCCAGCAGCTTGGGCTCAGGGGTGAACACCGGGGAGCTGTTTTTT. Looking up the rest from reference TRBV5-1 and TRBJ2-2 gives the full variable domain: KAGVTQTPRYLIKTRGQQVTLSCSPISGHRSVSWYQQTPGQGLQFLFEYFSETQRNKGNFPGRFSGRQFSNSRSEMNVSTLELGDSALYLCASSLGSGVNTGELFFGEGSRLTVL.

This clone was counted between two and nine times. This chain's CDR3 is CASSSGTRGYGYTF. For the CDR3, the DNA is TGTGCCAGCAGTTCGGGGACCAGGGGCTATGGCTACACCTTC. This chain uses TRBV2 with TRBJ1-2, with a weak D call TRBD1 (6 bases). CDR3 length: 14 amino acids. The V end was cut by 5 bases, the J end by 4 bases, with 14 bases between. CDR1 and CDR2 from the germline V gene are SNHLY and FYNNEI.

V is TRBV7-6 and J is TRBJ1-1; the D gene is possibly TRBD1 (6 bases). The germline gives CDR1 SGHVS, CDR2 FNYEAQ. V lost 6 bases, J lost 11 bases, and 16 bases lay in between. The CDR3 is made up of 12 amino acids. This CDR3 reads CASRNGQSEAFF. In DNA form, the CDR3 reads TGTGCCAGCAGGAACGGACAGAGTGAGGCTTTCTTT.

This chain uses TRBV19 with TRBJ1-5; 7 bases fit TRBD1. The V segment lost 5 bases and the J segment 7 bases; nucleotides outside the gene matches: 8. Germline loops: CDR1 LNHDA, CDR2 SQIVND (reference sequence). The CDR3 extends over 14 amino acids. The CDR3 protein is CASSLDRAPQPQHF. The CDR3 DNA is TGTGCCAGTAGTCTCGACAGGGCCCCCCAGCCCCAGCATTTT.

This chain links TRBV5-1 with TRBJ1-5, with D perhaps TRBD1 (6 bases). The germline V and J ends were trimmed by 0 bases and 4 bases, with 14 bases remaining between them. CDR1 and CDR2 (germline): SGHRS, YFSETQ. This CDR3 region has 16 residues. CDR3 DNA: TGCGCCAGCAGCTTGGACGGGTCAGGGGTGAATCAGCCCCAGCATTTT. Amino acids: CASSLDGSGVNQPQHF.

This clone was detected once. The chain recombines TRBV7-6 with TRBJ2-3, with 8 nucleotides matching TRBD2. The CDR3 consists of 14 residues. The J segment lost 10 bases and the V segment lost 4 bases, leaving 10 bases of the junction unmatched. Germline V gene lookup returns CDR1 SGHVS and CDR2 FNYEAQ. CDR3 in amino acids: CASSSSGTRMAQYF. The CDR3 coding sequence is TGTGCCAGCAGCTCGTCAGGGACTAGGATGGCGCAGTATTTT.

This chain joins TRBV3-1 (or the pseudogene TRBV3-2) and TRBJ2-2; 8 nucleotides agree with TRBD2. J was trimmed by 1 base and V by 3 bases; bases with no gene match: 1. This CDR3 contains 15 residues. CDR1 and CDR2 (germline): LGHDT, YNNKEL (reference sequence). The CDR3 DNA sequence: TGTGCCAGCAGCCAGAGCGGGGGGAACACCGGGGAGCTGTTTTTT. This translates into CASSQSGGNTGELFF.

The chain combines TRBV5-1 with TRBJ1-1; tentatively, D is TRBD1 (6 bases). V was pared by 2 bases and J by 3 bases, with 11 bases between. The CDR3 has 14 residues. Germline-derived CDR1 and CDR2 are SGHRS and YFSETQ. The CDR3 nucleotides are TGCGCCAGCAGCTTTCGGGGGGCGGACACTGAAGCTTTCTTT. Its translation is CASSFRGADTEAFF.

The V and J genes are TRBV9 and TRBJ1-6; 10 nucleotides align to TRBD1. Germline CDR1 reads SGDLS; CDR2 reads YYNGEE. The CDR3 runs 14 residues. V lost 7 bases to trimming and J lost 7 bases; unmatched junction nucleotides: 5. CDR3: CASATDRGNSPLHF. DNA of the CDR3: TGTGCCAGCGCCACGGACAGGGGGAATTCACCCCTCCACTTT.

The V call is TRBV2, the J call TRBJ2-1; 7 bases are a match to TRBD1. The V segment lost 5 bases and the J segment 3 bases; nucleotides outside the gene matches: 1. Germline-derived CDR1 and CDR2 are SNHLY and FYNNEI. This CDR3 has 13 residues. For the CDR3, the DNA is TGTGCCAGCAGTAGGGACAGCTACAATGAGCAGTTCTTC. Amino acid sequence: CASSRDSYNEQFF.

This chain uses TRBV3-1 (or the pseudogene TRBV3-2) with TRBJ1-2; maybe TRBD1 (5 bases). This CDR3 is built from 17 residues. In germline, CDR1 is LGHDT, CDR2 YNNKEL (reference sequence). The V end lost 2 bases, the J end lost 2 bases, and 18 bases lay between the germline ends. CDR3 sequence: CASSQNRRGRANYGYTF. The CDR3 DNA reads TGTGCCAGCAGCCAAAATAGGAGGGGCAGGGCAAACTATGGCTACACCTTC.

The chain carries TRBV11-2 and TRBJ2-3; D unresolved. The germline V gene encodes CDR1 SGHAT and CDR2 FQNNGV. With 5 bases removed from V and 7 bases from J, the gap between germline ends came to 10 bases. The CDR3 has 12 amino acids. CDR3 region: CASSQTPYTQYF. In DNA form, the CDR3 reads TGTGCCAGCAGCCAAACACCTTATACGCAGTATTTT.